This entry is about one T cell receptor (beta chain). The entry originates in a study of blood T cell repertoires in COVID-19. Profiled with immunoSEQ multiplex PCR; TCRdb holds only in-frame clones, not every one. In the table there are about 280,000 clones, about 85% of which are singletons. CDR3 length: 13 residues. J was trimmed by 10 bases and V by 5 bases; bases with no gene match: 5. The sequence was collected from a human donor in a cohort sampled during active COVID-19. The V call is TRBV12-3 or TRBV12-4, the J call TRBJ1-4; TRBD1 aligns across 9 bases. The specimen was peripheral blood. The CDR3 DNA is TGTGCCAGCAGTCGGACAGGGGCGGGAAAACTGTTTTTT. Its translation is CASSRTGAGKLFF.